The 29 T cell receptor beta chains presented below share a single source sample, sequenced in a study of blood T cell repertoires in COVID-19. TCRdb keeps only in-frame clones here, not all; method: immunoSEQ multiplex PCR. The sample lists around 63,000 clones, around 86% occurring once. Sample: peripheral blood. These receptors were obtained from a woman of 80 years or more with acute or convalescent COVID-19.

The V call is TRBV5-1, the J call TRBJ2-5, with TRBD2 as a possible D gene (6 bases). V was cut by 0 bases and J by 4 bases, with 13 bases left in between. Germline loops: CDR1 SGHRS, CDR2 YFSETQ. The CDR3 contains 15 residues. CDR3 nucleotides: TGCGCCAGCAGCTTGGGGCGGGACCGGGGAGAGACCCAGTACTTC. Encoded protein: CASSLGRDRGETQYF.

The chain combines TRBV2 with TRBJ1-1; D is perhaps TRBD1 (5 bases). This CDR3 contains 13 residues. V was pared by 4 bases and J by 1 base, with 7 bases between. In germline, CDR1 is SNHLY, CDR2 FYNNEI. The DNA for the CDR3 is TGTGCCAGCAGTGGGACACCGAACACTGAAGCTTTCTTT. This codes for CASSGTPNTEAFF.

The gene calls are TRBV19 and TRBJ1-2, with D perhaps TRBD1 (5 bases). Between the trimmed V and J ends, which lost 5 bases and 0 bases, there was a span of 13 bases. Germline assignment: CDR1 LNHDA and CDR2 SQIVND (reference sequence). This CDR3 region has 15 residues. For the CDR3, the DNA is TGTGCCAGTAGTCTCCCCGGGGGGACTAACTATGGCTACACCTTC. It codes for CASSLPGGTNYGYTF.

The CDR3 DNA is TGTGCCAGCAGTGAGGACAACTACTATGGCTACACCTTC. It yields the protein CASSEDNYYGYTF. V is TRBV6-1 and J is TRBJ1-2; D is perhaps TRBD1 (5 bases). The V gene lost 3 bases and the J gene lost 3 bases, with 8 bases spanning the gap. The CDR3 is 13 residues long. The germline gives CDR1 MNHNS, CDR2 SASEGT.

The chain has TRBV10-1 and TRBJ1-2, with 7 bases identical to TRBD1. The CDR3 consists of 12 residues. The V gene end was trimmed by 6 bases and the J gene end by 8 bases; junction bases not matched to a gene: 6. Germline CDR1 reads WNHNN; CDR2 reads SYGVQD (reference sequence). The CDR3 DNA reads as TGCGCCAGCAGATCGACAGGGAACGGCTACACCTTC. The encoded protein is CASRSTGNGYTF.

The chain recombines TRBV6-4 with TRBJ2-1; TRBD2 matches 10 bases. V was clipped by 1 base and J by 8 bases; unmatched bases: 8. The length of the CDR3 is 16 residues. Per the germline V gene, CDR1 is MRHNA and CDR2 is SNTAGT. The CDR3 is CASSDYPSGSRHEQFF. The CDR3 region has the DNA TGTGCCAGCAGTGACTATCCTAGCGGGAGTCGCCATGAGCAGTTCTTC.

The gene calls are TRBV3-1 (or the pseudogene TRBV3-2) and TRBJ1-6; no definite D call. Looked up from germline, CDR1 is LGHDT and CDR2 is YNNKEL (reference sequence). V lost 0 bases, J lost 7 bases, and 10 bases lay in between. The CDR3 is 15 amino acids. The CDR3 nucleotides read TGTGCCAGCAGCCAAGATAATGGCGGAAATTCACCCCTCCACTTT. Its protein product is CASSQDNGGNSPLHF.

CDR3 sequence: CAWGSGNTYEQYF. Here the CDR3 DNA reads TGTGCCTGGGGGAGCGGGAACACCTACGAGCAGTACTTC. J is TRBJ2-7 and V is TRBV30, with TRBD2 matching 7 bases. This CDR3 region has 13 residues. V lost 5 bases, J lost 2 bases, and 6 bases stayed unmatched. Germline V gene lookup returns CDR1 GTSNPN and CDR2 SVGIG (reference sequence).

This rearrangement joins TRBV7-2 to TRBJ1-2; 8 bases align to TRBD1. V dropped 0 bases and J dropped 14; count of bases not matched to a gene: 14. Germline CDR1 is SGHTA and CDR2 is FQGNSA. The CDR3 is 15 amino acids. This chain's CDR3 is CASSLAPAGGWRYTF. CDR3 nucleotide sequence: TGTGCCAGCAGCTTAGCGCCGGCAGGGGGCTGGCGTTATACCTTC. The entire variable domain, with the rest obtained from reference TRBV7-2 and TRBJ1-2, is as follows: GAGVSQSPSNKVTEKGKDVELRCDPISGHTALYWYRQSLGQGLEFLIYFQGNSAPDKSGLPSDRFSAERTGGSVSTLTIQRTQQEDSAVYLCASSLAPAGGWRYTFGSGTRLTVV.

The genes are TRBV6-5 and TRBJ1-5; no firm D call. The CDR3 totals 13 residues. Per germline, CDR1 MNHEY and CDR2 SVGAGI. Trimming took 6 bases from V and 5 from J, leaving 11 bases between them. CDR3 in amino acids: CASRDDIYQPQHF. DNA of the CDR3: TGTGCCAGCAGAGATGACATCTATCAGCCCCAGCATTTT.

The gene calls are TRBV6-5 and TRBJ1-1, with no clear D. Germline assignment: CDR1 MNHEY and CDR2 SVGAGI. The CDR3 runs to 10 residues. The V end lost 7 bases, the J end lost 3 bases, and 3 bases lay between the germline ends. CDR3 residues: CASIYTEAFF. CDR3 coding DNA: TGTGCCAGCATATACACTGAAGCTTTCTTT.

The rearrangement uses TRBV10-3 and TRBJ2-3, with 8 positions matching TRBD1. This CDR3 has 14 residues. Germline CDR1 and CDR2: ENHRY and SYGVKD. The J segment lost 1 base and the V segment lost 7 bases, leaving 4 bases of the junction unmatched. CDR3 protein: CAITQTGGTDTQYF. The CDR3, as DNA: TGTGCCATCACCCAGACAGGGGGCACAGATACGCAGTATTTT.

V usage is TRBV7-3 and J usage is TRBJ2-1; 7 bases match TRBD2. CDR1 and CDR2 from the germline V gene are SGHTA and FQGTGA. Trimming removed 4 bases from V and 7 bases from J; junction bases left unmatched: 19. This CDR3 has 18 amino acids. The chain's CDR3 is CASSYMVRGGRLGNEQFF. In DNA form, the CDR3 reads TGTGCCAGCAGCTACATGGTCCGTGGCGGGAGATTGGGGAATGAGCAGTTCTTC.

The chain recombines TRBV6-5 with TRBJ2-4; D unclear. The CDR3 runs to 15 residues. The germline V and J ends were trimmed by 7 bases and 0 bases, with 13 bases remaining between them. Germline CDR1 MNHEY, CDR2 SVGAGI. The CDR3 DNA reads TGTGCCAGCACGTCTAGAAGGATAGCCAAAAACATTCAGTACTTC. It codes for CASTSRRIAKNIQYF.

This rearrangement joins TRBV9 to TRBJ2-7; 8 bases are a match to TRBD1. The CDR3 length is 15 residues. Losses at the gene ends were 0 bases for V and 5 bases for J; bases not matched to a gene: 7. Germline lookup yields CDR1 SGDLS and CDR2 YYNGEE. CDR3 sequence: CASSVGQGAPDEQYF. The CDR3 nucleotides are TGTGCCAGCAGCGTAGGGCAGGGGGCCCCCGACGAGCAGTACTTC.

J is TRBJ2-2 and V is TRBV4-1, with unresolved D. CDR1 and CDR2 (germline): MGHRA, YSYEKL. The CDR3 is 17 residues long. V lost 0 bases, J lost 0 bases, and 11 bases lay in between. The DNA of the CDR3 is TGCGCCAGCAGCCAAGATAACGAGCCGACGAACACCGGGGAGCTGTTTTTT. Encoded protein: CASSQDNEPTNTGELFF.

The CDR3 sequence: CASSPGVSGANVLTF. CDR3 bases: TGTGCCAGTAGTCCCGGGGTCTCTGGGGCCAACGTCCTGACTTTC. The gene calls are TRBV19 and TRBJ2-6, with a tentative D call TRBD2 (5 bases). This CDR3 region has 15 residues. Trimming removed 5 bases at V and 0 bases at J, with 8 bases between. The germline CDR1 and CDR2 sequences are LNHDA and SQIVND (reference sequence).

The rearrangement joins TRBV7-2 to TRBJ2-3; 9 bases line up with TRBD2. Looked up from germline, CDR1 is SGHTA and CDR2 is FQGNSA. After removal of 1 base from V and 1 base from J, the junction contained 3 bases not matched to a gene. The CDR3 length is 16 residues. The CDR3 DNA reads TGTGCCAGCAGCTTAGTGTCTAGCGGGGGCACAGATACGCAGTATTTT. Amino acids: CASSLVSSGGTDTQYF. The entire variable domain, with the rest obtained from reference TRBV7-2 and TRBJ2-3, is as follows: GAGVSQSPSNKVTEKGKDVELRCDPISGHTALYWYRQSLGQGLEFLIYFQGNSAPDKSGLPSDRFSAERTGGSVSTLTIQRTQQEDSAVYLCASSLVSSGGTDTQYFGPGTRLTVL.

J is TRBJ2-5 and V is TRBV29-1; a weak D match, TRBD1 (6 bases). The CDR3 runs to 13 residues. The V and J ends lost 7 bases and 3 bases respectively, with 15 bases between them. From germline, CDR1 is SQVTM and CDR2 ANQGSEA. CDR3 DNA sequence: TGCAGCGCAAGAAAAGGGGGTGAAGAGACCCAGTACTTC. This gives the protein CSARKGGEETQYF.

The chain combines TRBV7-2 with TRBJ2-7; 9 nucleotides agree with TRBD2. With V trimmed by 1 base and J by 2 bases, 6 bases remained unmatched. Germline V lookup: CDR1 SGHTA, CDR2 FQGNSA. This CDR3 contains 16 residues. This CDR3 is CASSLDSGSLAYEQYF. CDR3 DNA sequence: TGTGCCAGCAGCTTAGATAGCGGGAGTCTTGCCTACGAGCAGTACTTC.

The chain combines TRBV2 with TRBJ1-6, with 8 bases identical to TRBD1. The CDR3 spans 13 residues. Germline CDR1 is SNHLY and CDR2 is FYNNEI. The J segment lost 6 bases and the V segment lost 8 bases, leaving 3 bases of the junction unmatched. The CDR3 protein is CASGGQGNSPLHF. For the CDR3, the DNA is TGTGCCAGCGGTGGACAGGGTAATTCACCCCTCCACTTT.

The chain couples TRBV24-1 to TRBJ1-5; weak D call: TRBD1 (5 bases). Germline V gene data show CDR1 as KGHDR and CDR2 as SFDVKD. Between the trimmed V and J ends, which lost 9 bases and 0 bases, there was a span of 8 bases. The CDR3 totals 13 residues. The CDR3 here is CATGGYSNQPQHF. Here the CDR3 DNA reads TGTGCCACCGGGGGGTATAGCAATCAGCCCCAGCATTTT.

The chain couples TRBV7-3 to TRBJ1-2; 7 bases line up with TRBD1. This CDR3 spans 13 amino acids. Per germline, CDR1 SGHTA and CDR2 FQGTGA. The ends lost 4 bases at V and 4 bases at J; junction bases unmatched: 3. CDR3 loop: CASSSPGGYGYTF. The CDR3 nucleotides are TGTGCCAGCAGCTCACCAGGGGGCTATGGCTACACCTTC.

CDR3 nucleotides: TGTGCCAGCAAGTACAGCTTCACAGATACGCAGTATTTT. Its protein is CASKYSFTDTQYF. V gene TRBV2 combines with J gene TRBJ2-3; no clear D gene. V dropped 7 bases and J dropped 2 bases, with 10 bases sitting between them. Germline V CDR1 and CDR2: SNHLY, FYNNEI. The CDR3 runs to 13 residues.

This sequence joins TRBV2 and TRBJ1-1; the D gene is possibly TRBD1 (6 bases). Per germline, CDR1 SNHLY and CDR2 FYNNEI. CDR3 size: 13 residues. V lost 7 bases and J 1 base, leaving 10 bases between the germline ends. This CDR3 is CASTLTGNTEAFF. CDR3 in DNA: TGTGCCAGCACCCTGACAGGGAACACTGAAGCTTTCTTT.

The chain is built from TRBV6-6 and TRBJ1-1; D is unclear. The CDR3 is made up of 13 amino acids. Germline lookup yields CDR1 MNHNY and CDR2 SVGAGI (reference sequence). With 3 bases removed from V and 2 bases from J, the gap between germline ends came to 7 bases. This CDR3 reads CASSYSRNTEAFF. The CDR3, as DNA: TGTGCCAGCAGTTATTCCAGAAACACTGAAGCTTTCTTT.

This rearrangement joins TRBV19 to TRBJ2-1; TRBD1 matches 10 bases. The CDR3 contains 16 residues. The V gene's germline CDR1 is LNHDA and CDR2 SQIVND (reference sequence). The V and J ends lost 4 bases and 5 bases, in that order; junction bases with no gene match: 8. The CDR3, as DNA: TGTGCCAGTAGTACCGCCGGGACAGGGGAAAACAATGAGCAGTTCTTC. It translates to CASSTAGTGENNEQFF.

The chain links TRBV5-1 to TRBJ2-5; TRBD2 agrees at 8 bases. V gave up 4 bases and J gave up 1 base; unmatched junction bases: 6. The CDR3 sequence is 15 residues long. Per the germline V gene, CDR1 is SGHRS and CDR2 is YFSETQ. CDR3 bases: TGCGCCAGCAGCCAGATAGCGGGGCCCCAAGAGACCCAGTACTTC. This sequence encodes CASSQIAGPQETQYF.

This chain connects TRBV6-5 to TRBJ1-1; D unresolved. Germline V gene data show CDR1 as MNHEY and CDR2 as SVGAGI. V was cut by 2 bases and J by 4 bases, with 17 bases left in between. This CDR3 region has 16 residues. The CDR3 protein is CASSYASGTRGTEAFF. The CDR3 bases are TGTGCCAGCAGTTACGCTTCGGGTACTCGGGGCACTGAAGCTTTCTTT.